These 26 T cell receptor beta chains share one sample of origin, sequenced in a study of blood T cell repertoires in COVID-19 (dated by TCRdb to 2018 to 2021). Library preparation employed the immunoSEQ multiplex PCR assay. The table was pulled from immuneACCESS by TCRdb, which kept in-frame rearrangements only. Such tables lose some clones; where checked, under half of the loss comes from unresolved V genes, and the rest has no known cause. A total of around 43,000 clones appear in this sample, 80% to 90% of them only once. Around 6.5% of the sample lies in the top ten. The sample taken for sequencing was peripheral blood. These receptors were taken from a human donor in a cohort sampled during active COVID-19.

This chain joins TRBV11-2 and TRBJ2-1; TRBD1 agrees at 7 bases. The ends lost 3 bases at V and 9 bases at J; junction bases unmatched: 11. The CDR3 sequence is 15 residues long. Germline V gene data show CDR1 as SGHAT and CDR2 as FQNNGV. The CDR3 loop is CASSFTGATHGEQFF. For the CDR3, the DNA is TGTGCCAGCAGCTTTACAGGGGCCACCCACGGTGAGCAGTTCTTC.

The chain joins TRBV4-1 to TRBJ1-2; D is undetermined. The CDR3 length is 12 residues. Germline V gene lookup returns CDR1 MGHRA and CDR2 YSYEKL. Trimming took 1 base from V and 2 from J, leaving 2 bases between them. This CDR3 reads CASSQANYGYTF. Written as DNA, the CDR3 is TGCGCCAGCAGCCAAGCGAACTATGGCTACACCTTC.

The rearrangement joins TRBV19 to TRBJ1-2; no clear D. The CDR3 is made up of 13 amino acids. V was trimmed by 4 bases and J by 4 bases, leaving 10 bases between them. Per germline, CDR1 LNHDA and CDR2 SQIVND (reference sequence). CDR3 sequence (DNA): TGTGCCAGTAGTAAGGAGGGAGCCTATGGCTACACCTTC. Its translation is CASSKEGAYGYTF.

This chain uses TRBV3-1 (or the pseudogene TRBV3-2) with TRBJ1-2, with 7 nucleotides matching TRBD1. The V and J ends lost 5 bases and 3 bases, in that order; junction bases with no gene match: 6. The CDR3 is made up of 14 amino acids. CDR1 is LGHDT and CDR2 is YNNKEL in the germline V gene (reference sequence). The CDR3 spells CASSSNGQDYGYTF. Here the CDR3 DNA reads TGTGCCAGCAGCTCCAATGGACAGGACTATGGCTACACCTTC.

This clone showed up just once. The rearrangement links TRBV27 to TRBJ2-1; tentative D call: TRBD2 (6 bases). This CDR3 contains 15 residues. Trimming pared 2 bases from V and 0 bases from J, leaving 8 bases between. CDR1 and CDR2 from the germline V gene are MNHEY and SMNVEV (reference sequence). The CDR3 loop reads CASSLRGVSYNEQFF. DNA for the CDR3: TGTGCCAGCAGTTTACGCGGGGTCTCCTACAATGAGCAGTTCTTC.

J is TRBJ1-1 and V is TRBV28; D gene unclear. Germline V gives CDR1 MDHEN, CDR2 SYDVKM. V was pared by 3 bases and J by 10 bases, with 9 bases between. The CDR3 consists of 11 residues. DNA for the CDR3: TGTGCCAGCAGTTTGCGTAACGGAGCTTTCTTT. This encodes CASSLRNGAFF. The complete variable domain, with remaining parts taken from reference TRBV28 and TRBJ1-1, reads DVKVTQSSRYLVKRTGEKVFLECVQDMDHENMFWYRQDPGLGLRLIYFSYDVKMKEKGDIPEGYSVSREKKERFSLILESASTNQTSMYLCASSLRNGAFFGQGTRLTVV.

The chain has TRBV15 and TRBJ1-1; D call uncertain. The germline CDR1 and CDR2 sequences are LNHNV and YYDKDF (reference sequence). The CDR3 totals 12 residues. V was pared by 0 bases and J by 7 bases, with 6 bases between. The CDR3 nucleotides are TGTGCCACCAGCAGAGATCGGGGTGAAGCTTTCTTT. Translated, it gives CATSRDRGEAFF. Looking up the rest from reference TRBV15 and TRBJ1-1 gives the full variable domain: DAMVIQNPRYQVTQFGKPVTLSCSQTLNHNVMYWYQQKSSQAPKLLFHYYDKDFNNEADTPDNFQSRRPNTSFCFLDIRSPGLGDTAMYLCATSRDRGEAFFGQGTRLTVV.

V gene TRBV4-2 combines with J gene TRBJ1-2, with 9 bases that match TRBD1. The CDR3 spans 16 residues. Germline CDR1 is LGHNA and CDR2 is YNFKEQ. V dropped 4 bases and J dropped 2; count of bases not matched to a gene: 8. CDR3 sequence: CASSLVPGTGNYGYTF. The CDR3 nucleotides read TGTGCCAGCAGCCTAGTCCCCGGGACAGGGAACTATGGCTACACCTTC.

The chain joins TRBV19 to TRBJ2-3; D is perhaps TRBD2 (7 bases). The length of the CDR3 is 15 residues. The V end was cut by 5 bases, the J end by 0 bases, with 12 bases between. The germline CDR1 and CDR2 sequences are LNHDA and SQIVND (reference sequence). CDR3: CASSSGGGSTDTQYF. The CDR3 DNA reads TGTGCCAGTAGTTCGGGGGGCGGGAGCACAGATACGCAGTATTTT.

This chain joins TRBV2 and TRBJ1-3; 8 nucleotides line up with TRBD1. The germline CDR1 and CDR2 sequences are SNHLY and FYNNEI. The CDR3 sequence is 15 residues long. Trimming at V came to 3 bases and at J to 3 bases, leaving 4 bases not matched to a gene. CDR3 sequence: CASSEGTGLGNTIYF. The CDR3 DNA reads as TGTGCCAGCAGTGAGGGGACAGGCCTTGGAAACACCATATATTTT.

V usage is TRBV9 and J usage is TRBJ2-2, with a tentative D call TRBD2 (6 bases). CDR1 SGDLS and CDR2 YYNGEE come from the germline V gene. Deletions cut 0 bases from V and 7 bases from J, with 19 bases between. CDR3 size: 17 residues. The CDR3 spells CASSVVSRRPAGGELFF. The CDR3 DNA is TGTGCCAGCAGCGTAGTATCTCGGAGACCAGCGGGCGGGGAGCTGTTTTTT.

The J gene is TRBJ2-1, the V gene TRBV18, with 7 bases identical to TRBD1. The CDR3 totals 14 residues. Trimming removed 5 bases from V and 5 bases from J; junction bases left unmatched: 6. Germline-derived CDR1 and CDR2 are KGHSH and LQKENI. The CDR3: CASSIDRANNEQFF. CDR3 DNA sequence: TGTGCCAGCTCAATCGACAGGGCAAACAATGAGCAGTTCTTC.

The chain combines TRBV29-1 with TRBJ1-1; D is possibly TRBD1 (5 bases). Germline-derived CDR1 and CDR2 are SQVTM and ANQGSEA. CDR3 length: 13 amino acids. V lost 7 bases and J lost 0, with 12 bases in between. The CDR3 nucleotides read TGCAGCGGACAGTATAATCTGAACACTGAAGCTTTCTTT. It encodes CSGQYNLNTEAFF.

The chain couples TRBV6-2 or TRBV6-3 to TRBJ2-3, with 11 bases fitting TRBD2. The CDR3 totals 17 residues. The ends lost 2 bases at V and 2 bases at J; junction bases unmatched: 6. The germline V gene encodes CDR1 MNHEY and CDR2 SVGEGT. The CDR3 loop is CASSYVTLAGATDTQYF. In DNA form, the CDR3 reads TGTGCCAGCAGTTACGTTACACTAGCGGGGGCCACAGATACGCAGTATTTT.

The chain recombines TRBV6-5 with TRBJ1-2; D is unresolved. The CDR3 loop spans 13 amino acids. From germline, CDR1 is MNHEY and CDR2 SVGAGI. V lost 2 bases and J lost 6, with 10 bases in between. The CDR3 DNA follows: TGTGCCAGCAGTTACGAGGGAATGAATGGCTACACCTTC. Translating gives CASSYEGMNGYTF.

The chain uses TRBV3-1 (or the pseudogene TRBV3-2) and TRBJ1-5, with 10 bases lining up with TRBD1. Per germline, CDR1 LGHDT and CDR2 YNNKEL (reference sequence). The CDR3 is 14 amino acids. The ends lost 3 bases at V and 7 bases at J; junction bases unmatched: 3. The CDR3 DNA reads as TGTGCCAGCAGCCACGACAGGGGGCACCAGCCCCAGCATTTT. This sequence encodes CASSHDRGHQPQHF.

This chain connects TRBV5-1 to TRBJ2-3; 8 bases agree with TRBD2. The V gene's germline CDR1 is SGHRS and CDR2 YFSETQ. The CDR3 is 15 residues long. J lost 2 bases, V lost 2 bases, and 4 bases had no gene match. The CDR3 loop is CASSLVSGDTDTQYF. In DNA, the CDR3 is TGCGCCAGCAGCTTAGTTAGCGGGGACACAGATACGCAGTATTTT.

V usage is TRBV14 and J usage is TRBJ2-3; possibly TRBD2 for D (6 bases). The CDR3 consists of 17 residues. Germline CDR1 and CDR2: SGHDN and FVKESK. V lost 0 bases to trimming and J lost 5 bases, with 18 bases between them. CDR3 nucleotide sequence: TGTGCCAGCAGCCAAGATCCCGGGGCTAGCGAAGAAGATACGCAGTATTTT. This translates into CASSQDPGASEEDTQYF.

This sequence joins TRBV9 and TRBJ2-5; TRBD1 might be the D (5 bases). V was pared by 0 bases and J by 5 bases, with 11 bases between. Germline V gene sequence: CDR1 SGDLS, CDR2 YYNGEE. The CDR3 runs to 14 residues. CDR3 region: CASSVGSGRETQYF. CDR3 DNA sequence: TGTGCCAGCAGCGTAGGTTCAGGGCGGGAGACCCAGTACTTC.

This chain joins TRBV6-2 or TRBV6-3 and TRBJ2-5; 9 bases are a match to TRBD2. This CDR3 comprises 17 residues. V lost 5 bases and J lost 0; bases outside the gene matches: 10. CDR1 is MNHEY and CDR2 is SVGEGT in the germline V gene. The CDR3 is CASSRTSGRRYQETQYF. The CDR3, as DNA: TGTGCCAGCAGTCGCACTAGCGGGCGGAGGTACCAAGAGACCCAGTACTTC.

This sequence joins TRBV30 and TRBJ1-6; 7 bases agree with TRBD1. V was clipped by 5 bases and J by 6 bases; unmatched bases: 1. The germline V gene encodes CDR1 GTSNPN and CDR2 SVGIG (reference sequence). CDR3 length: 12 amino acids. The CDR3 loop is CAWDRANSPLHF. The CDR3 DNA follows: TGTGCCTGGGACAGGGCTAATTCACCCCTCCACTTT.

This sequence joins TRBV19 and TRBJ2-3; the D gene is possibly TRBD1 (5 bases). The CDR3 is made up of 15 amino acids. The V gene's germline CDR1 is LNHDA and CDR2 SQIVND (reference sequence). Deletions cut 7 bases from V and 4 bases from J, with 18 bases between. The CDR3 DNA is TGTGCCAGTAAGCGACAGCCCTATGGGTCAGATACGCAGTATTTT. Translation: CASKRQPYGSDTQYF.

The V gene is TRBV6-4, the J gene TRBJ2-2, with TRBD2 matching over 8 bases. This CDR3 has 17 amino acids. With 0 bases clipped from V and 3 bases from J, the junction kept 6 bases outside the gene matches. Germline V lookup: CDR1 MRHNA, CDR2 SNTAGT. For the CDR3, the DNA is TGTGCCAGCAGTGACTCGATGACGGGAGGGTACACCGGGGAGCTGTTTTTT. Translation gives CASSDSMTGGYTGELFF.

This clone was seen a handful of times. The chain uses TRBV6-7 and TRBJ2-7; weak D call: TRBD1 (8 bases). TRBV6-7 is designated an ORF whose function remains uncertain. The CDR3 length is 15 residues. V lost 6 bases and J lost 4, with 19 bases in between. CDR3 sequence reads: CASRHPDRGGYEQYF. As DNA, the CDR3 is TGTGCCAGCAGACACCCCGACAGGGGAGGGTACGAGCAGTACTTC.

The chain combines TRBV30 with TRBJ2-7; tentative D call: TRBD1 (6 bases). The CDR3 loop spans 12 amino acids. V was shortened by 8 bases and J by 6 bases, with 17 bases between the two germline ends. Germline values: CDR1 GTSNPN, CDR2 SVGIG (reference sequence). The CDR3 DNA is TGTGCCGCCGTCAAAAAACAGGGCGAGCAGTACTTC. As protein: CAAVKKQGEQYF.

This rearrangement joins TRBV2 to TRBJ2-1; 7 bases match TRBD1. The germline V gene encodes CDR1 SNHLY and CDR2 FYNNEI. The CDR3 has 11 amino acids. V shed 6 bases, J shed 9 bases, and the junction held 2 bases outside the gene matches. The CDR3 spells CASRNRGEQFF. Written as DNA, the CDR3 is TGTGCCAGCAGAAACAGGGGTGAGCAGTTCTTC.